The T cell receptor (beta chain) described here comes from a study of T cells after yellow fever vaccination. Study in general: Libraries from low-cell-number fractions were prepared with the SMART-Seq v4 Ultra Low Input RNA kit. Study observations and caveats: The secondary response peaked faster, at day 5 versus 15, but was weaker. From the bulk population, abundant clonotypes could contaminate and appear within FACS-sorted repertoires.

This clonotype was found many times. What it binds is unknown. As TCR cDNA was made by 5'RACE template switching, a universal primer site and UMIs were added. A single record per CDR3 protein comes from TCRdb applying MiXCR to the 5' RACE reads. The sample contains about 130,000 distinct CDR3 sequences, roughly 6.7% of which appear only once. In germline, CDR1 is DFQATT, CDR2 SNEGSKA (reference sequence). The V and J ends lost 4 bases and 1 base respectively, with 4 bases between them. This CDR3 comprises 11 residues. The chain links TRBV20-1 to TRBJ2-5; no reliable D call. The sequences come from CD4+ T cells sorted from PBMCs, collected 10 days after the yellow fever booster vaccination. The receptor comes from a man aged 25 to 40 who received the YFV17D yellow fever vaccine. CDR3 amino acids: CSATVQETQYF. The CDR3 bases are TGCAGTGCTACTGTCCAAGAGACCCAGTACTTC.